This T cell receptor beta chain was captured by sequencing in a study of response to subunit inactivated influenza vaccine (dated by TCRdb to about 2018). A note on the overall study: Deep quantitative profiling of the T cell receptor repertoire was used in the study to follow responses to a trivalent subunit inactivated influenza vaccine. Results the study describes overall, beyond this receptor: The authors suggested that each seasonal influenza vaccination may recruit only a limited number of new T cells.

The library was generated by RT-PCR. The instrument given in TCRdb is Illumina HiSeq 2500. Starting from the raw public reads, TCRdb applied fastp trimming at Q25, assembled clones with MiXCR and retained in-frame beta chains. Each entry merges the rows of one CDR3 protein and shows their most common DNA and genes. This sample comprises 860,000 or so distinct CDR3 sequences, about 20% of them detected only once. In total, the top ten clones hold 9.5% to 13% of the sample. This clonotype occurred a few times. Its antigen remains undetermined. Base-call qualities are not available, and no considerably larger clone is one nucleotide away. CDR1 and CDR2, looked up from the germline V gene, are ENHRY and SYGVKD. The V and J ends are trimmed by 3 bases and 0 bases, leaving 7 bases between them. Measured from the cysteine to the phenylalanine, the CDR3 is 14 residues long. The read is trimmed to its CDR3 DNA, 42 bases read in frame from base 1.

The origin of this receptor is a man aged 50 to 59 who received an inactivated influenza vaccine. Donor details come from another sample of the same person, matched by shared clones. The V and J genes are TRBV10-3 and TRBJ2-3, with a tentative D gene TRBD2 over 6 matching bases. The material sequenced was PBMCs from blood, taken 5 days after vaccination. For the CDR3, the sequence is CAISDGTSTDTQYF. The bases read TGTGCCATCAGTGACGGGACTAGCACAGATACGCAGTATTTT.